A selection of T cell receptor beta chains follows, all from one sample in a study of regulatory T cells in long-lasting Graves disease. TCRdb re-called the multiplex PCR reads through MiXCR, storing one row per CDR3 protein. Among 350,000 to 450,000 distinct CDR3 sequences listed, about 16% were seen once. Separately, the same data were catalogued under a study of T cells in Graves' hyperthyroidism and ophthalmopathy.

The material sequenced was peripheral blood mononuclear cells (PBMCs), taken at new diagnosis, from a patient treated with antithyroid drugs. These receptors originate from a woman aged 25 to 39 with Graves disease. CDR3s include the opening cysteine and the closing phenylalanine or tryptophan. The D gene is left open where the match is weak. The listing skips clone size in some rows; elsewhere it reads once, few, many or a size class.

j_gene | d_gene | abundance | v_gene | CDR3nt | CDR3aa
TRBJ2-2 | NA | few | TRBV29-1 | TGCAGCGTTGGGCAGAACACCGGGGAGCTGTTTTTT | CSVGQNTGELFF
TRBJ2-1 | NA | NA | TRBV5-6 | TGTGCCAGCAGCTCGGGAAACCTTGATGAGCAGTTCTTC | CASSSGNLDEQFF
TRBJ1-5 | NA | NA | TRBV10-3 | TGTGCCATCAGTGTCAGCAATCAGCCCCAGCATTTT | CAISVSNQPQHF
TRBJ1-5 | NA | many | TRBV7-8 | TGTGCCAGCAGCTTAGCTGGTCAAAACACTAAACGGACGCCCCAGCATTTT | CASSLAGQNTKRTPQHF
TRBJ2-7 | NA | many | TRBV7-3 | TGTGCCAGCAGCTTCCCCGGGACTCCACAAGGGCAGTACTTC | CASSFPGTPQGQYF
TRBJ2-7 | NA | few | TRBV28 | TGTGCCAGCAGGCTAGGACCTAGCTCCTACGAGCAGTACTTC | CASRLGPSSYEQYF
TRBJ2-5 | NA | many | TRBV7-9 | TGTGCCAGCAGCTTAGGTGGAAAGTCGGAGACCCAGTACTTC | CASSLGGKSETQYF
TRBJ1-2 | TRBD1 | NA | TRBV5-1 | TGCGCCAGCAGCCTTGGGGGACAGGAGCACTATGGCTACACCTTC | CASSLGGQEHYGYTF
TRBJ1-5 | NA | NA | TRBV6-5 | TGTGCCAGCAGTTACTCCGGGACGGCGGGCAATCAGCCCCAGCATTTT | CASSYSGTAGNQPQHF
TRBJ2-5 | TRBD1 | few | TRBV20-1 | TGCAGTGCCTCCCCGGGACAGGGAGGGGCCCAGTACTTC | CSASPGQGGAQYF
TRBJ1-2 | TRBD1 | many | TRBV27 | TGTGCCAGCAGCCCCCGCAGGGGGAACTATGGCTACACCTTC | CASSPRRGNYGYTF
TRBJ2-7 | TRBD1 | NA | TRBV7-3 | TGTGCCAGCAGCTTAACCAAGGGACAGGGAACTTTCTCCTACGAGCAGTACTTC | CASSLTKGQGTFSYEQYF
TRBJ1-1 | NA | many | TRBV20-1 | TGCAGTGCTAGAGACAGGGGTGAGACTGAAGCTTTCTTT | CSARDRGETEAFF
TRBJ2-7 | NA | few | TRBV12-3/TRBV12-4 | TGTGCCAGCAGTTTTGGGGGGAGCCCAACCTACGAGCAGTACTTC | CASSFGGSPTYEQYF
TRBJ2-7 | NA | many | TRBV15 | TGTGCCACCAGCAGAGATCCGGGACAATACGAGCAGTACTTC | CATSRDPGQYEQYF
TRBJ2-1 | NA | few | TRBV14 | TGTGCCAGCAGCCAAGTGGGACTGCCCTCCTACAATGAGCAGTTCTTC | CASSQVGLPSYNEQFF
TRBJ2-7 | NA | many | TRBV2 | TGTGCCACCATTGGGACGTTACGATCCTACGAGCAGTACTTC | CATIGTLRSYEQYF
TRBJ1-6 | NA | NA | TRBV6-5 | TGTGCCAGCAGTTATTCTCGACAGGCGTACGTCCCTAATTCACCCCTCCACTTT | CASSYSRQAYVPNSPLHF
TRBJ2-7 | NA | many | TRBV20-1 | TGCAGTGCTCAGGGGGGGTCTAGCGACTCCTACGAGCAGTACTTC | CSAQGGSSDSYEQYF
TRBJ1-2 | TRBD1 | NA | TRBV5-1 | TGCGCCAGCAGCTGGACAGGGGGGAACTATGGCTACACCTTC | CASSWTGGNYGYTF
TRBJ2-3 | NA | few | TRBV24-1 | TGTGCCACCCGGAGTAACTCTCCGAACCCTGAGGGTACGCAGTATTTT | CATRSNSPNPEGTQYF
TRBJ2-2 | TRBD1 | NA | TRBV19 | TGTGCCAGTAGTACTTTCTTCCGGGACAGGTACACCGGGGAGCTGTTTTTT | CASSTFFRDRYTGELFF
TRBJ1-3 | NA | NA | TRBV28 | TGTGCCAGCAGAGCCAGGGCCTCTGGAAACACCATATATTTT | CASRARASGNTIYF
TRBJ2-7 | NA | many | TRBV20-1 | TGCAGTGCTGACGACCTTGAGACAGAGCAGTACTTC | CSADDLETEQYF
TRBJ2-3 | TRBD1 | few | TRBV13 | TGTGCCAGCAGCTCCCGGACAGGGGCGCAAGATACGCAGTATTTT | CASSSRTGAQDTQYF
TRBJ1-1 | TRBD1 | many | TRBV20-1 | TGCAGTGCGAGGAGGACAGGGGGCCACACTGAAGCTTTCTTT | CSARRTGGHTEAFF
TRBJ2-7 | TRBD1 | many | TRBV18 | TGTGCCAGCTCACCAAGGGACAGGGAAATTAACGAGCAGTACTTC | CASSPRDREINEQYF
TRBJ1-4 | NA | many | TRBV3-1 | TGTGCCAGCAGCCAACCGGGACCGATAAATGAAAAACTGTTTTTT | CASSQPGPINEKLFF
TRBJ1-5 | TRBD1 | NA | TRBV30 | TGTGCCTGGAGACTCAGGGGGAGCAATCAGCCCCAGCATTTT | CAWRLRGSNQPQHF
TRBJ2-1 | NA | many | TRBV5-1 | TGCGCCAGCAGCGGATCGGGGGACTCCTACAATGAGCAGTTCTTC | CASSGSGDSYNEQFF
TRBJ1-4 | NA | many | TRBV18 | TGTGCCAGCTCGCGCTACCGGGATGTTAATGAAAAACTGTTTTTT | CASSRYRDVNEKLFF
TRBJ2-7 | TRBD2 | many | TRBV10-3 | TGTGCCATCAGTGAACTAGGGACTGGGGGGGTTTACGAGCAGTACTTC | CAISELGTGGVYEQYF
TRBJ1-1 | TRBD1 | many | TRBV2 | TGTGCCAGCAGTGAGATGGGACAGGGGACTGAAGCTTTCTTT | CASSEMGQGTEAFF
TRBJ2-7 | TRBD1 | few | TRBV4-2 | TGTGCCAGCAGCCTTCACACAGGGGGACCCTACGAGCAGTACTTC | CASSLHTGGPYEQYF
TRBJ2-3 | NA | many | TRBV5-4 | TGTGCCAGCAGCCTCGCCGTGATCCCAAGAGGCACAGATACGCAGTATTTT | CASSLAVIPRGTDTQYF
TRBJ1-6 | TRBD1 | many | TRBV3-1 | TGTGCCAGCAGCCAAGAGCGAGGGGGCTCACCCCTCCACTTT | CASSQERGGSPLHF
TRBJ2-7 | NA | many | TRBV24-1 | TGTGCCACCAGTGACGGGACGGTCCCCTACGAGCAGTACTTC | CATSDGTVPYEQYF
TRBJ1-2 | NA | few | TRBV5-1 | TGCGCCAGCAGTCCGGGGGTTGGGAGCAGCTATGGCTACACCTTC | CASSPGVGSSYGYTF
TRBJ2-1 | NA | few | TRBV2 | TGTGCCAGCAGTGTCGCCCGGAGCAATGAGCAGTTCTTC | CASSVARSNEQFF
TRBJ2-5 | NA | many | TRBV3-1 | TGTGCCAGCAGCCAAGTGAGGATCGGCGAGCCCATGAGGGGAGAGACCCAGTACTTC | CASSQVRIGEPMRGETQYF
TRBJ1-6 | NA | few | TRBV6-2/TRBV6-3 | TGTGCCAGCACCCCAGGGCAGGGTTGGAATTCACCCCTCCACTTT | CASTPGQGWNSPLHF
TRBJ2-4 | NA | many | TRBV2 | TGTGCCAGCAGTGATAAGGGACTAGCCAAAAACATTCAGTACTTC | CASSDKGLAKNIQYF
TRBJ2-1 | TRBD2 | many | TRBV7-2 | TGTGCCAGCAGCGCCGGGACGGGGGGGCTCCCTTTTGGCAATGAGCAGTTCTTC | CASSAGTGGLPFGNEQFF
TRBJ2-7 | TRBD1 | many | TRBV10-3 | TGTGCCATCAGTGAGTCGACCGGGACAGGGAGAGGAACCTACGAGCAGTACTTC | CAISESTGTGRGTYEQYF
TRBJ2-2 | NA | NA | TRBV19 | TGTGCCAGTAGTATTCCAGGGACAACGAACACCGGGGAGCTGTTTTTT | CASSIPGTTNTGELFF
TRBJ1-3 | TRBD1 | NA | TRBV12-3/TRBV12-4 | TGTGCCAGCAGTTTGGGATCGGGACAGGCTGGAAACACCATATATTTT | CASSLGSGQAGNTIYF
TRBJ1-1 | NA | NA | TRBV6-1 | TGTGCCAGCAATAGGGACACCAACACTGAAGCTTTCTTT | CASNRDTNTEAFF
TRBJ1-1 | NA | few | TRBV29-1 | TGCAGCGGCTTCTTGTACACTGAAGCTTTCTTT | CSGFLYTEAFF
TRBJ2-5 | TRBD2 | many | TRBV29-1 | TGCAGCGCAACCGGGACACCGGGAGGGGAGACCCAGTACTTC | CSATGTPGGETQYF
TRBJ1-2 | TRBD1 | NA | TRBV15 | TGTGCCACCAGCATCAAGACAGGGGTAAAAGATGGCTACACCTTC | CATSIKTGVKDGYTF
TRBJ1-1 | NA | many | TRBV5-1 | TGCGCCAGCAGCTTGAAAGGGTTGAACACTGAAGCTTTCTTT | CASSLKGLNTEAFF
TRBJ2-2 | TRBD2 | many | TRBV11-2 | TGTGCCAGCAGCCGCGGTATGGGTAGCGGGAAGGACACCGGGGAGCTGTTTTTT | CASSRGMGSGKDTGELFF
TRBJ2-7 | NA | many | TRBV5-1 | TGCGCCAGCAGCTTGGGCTGGATATCCTACGAGCAGTACTTC | CASSLGWISYEQYF
TRBJ1-2 | NA | NA | TRBV6-1 | TGTGCCAGCAGCAGACAGGCCCCTAACTATGGCTACACCTTC | CASSRQAPNYGYTF
TRBJ2-3 | TRBD2 | many | TRBV3-1 | TGTGCCAGCAGCCGATTGACTAGCGGGAGGGGCACAGATACGCAGTATTTT | CASSRLTSGRGTDTQYF
TRBJ2-5 | TRBD1 | many | TRBV20-1 | TGCAGTGCTACCTCGCGACAGGGCCCGGGTCACTCGGAGACCCAGTACTTC | CSATSRQGPGHSETQYF
TRBJ2-7 | TRBD1 | many | TRBV13 | TGTGCCAGCAGTTTGACAGGGGGCGGCGAGCAGTACTTC | CASSLTGGGEQYF
TRBJ2-1 | TRBD2 | few | TRBV20-1 | TGCAGTGCTAGACGGGGAGGGGATAGCGGGAGGGCCGGGGGTGAGCAGTTCTTC | CSARRGGDSGRAGGEQFF
TRBJ1-4 | NA | NA | TRBV28 | TGTGCCAGCAGGCAAGAAACCCCCACTAATGAAAAACTGTTTTTT | CASRQETPTNEKLFF